Reported below is one TCR beta chain. Its cognate antigen is unknown. The sample comes from a study of OX40 agonist ivuxolimab in advanced cancers. General study points: Expanded clones belonging to CD8+ T cells outnumbered, on average, those of CD4+. Nonresponders included some who also had low normalized T-cell clonal expansion.

Trimming removed 5 bases from V and 3 bases from J; junction bases left unmatched: 11. The CDR3 has 16 residues. Germline V CDR1 and CDR2: MDHEN, SYDVKM. Repertoires were generated with immunoSEQ multiplex PCR, while TCRdb's copy carries only in-frame clones and drops some. The table records some 22,000 clones, about 90% of them present only once. The sequenced sample was CD4+ or CD8+ T cells sorted from blood, obtained in a trial of the OX40 agonist ivuxolimab. The rearrangement uses TRBV28 and TRBJ2-3; 7 positions agree with TRBD1. This receptor was taken from an adult with an advanced solid tumor such as melanoma, head and neck, liver or kidney cancer. The CDR3 protein is CASSLGTVRRTDTQYF. CDR3 sequence (DNA): TGTGCCAGCAGTCTCGGGACAGTTCGGCGGACAGATACGCAGTATTTT. Full variable domain (missing parts from reference TRBV28 and TRBJ2-3): DVKVTQSSRYLVKRTGEKVFLECVQDMDHENMFWYRQDPGLGLRLIYFSYDVKMKEKGDIPEGYSVSREKKERFSLILESASTNQTSMYLCASSLGTVRRTDTQYFGPGTRLTVL.